A single sample gave rise to the 24 T cell receptor beta chains below, sequenced in a study of molecular identifiers for immune sequencing clone quantification. Each CDR3 protein is one row after TCRdb ran MiXCR on the PCR reads. Among about 9,800 distinct CDR3 sequences listed, 15% to 20% were seen once. Sample: naive CD8+ T cells from blood, with Jurkat cell RNA spiked in. Sample subset: FACS-sorted CD8+CD4-CCR7+CD45RA+ naive T cells. The receptors come from a human donor in good health. Some libraries in this study had Jurkat cell RNA spiked in.

As concerns this clonotype: Possible read error: a much larger clone is one base away. The gene calls are TRBV12-3 or TRBV12-4 and TRBJ1-6; 9 positions match TRBD1. Trimming cost V 6 bases and J 11 bases; bases outside gene matches: 8. This CDR3 spans 14 amino acids. The CDR3 bases are TGTGCCAGCAGCCCCGGACAGGGGAATCCACCCCTCCACTTT. This sequence encodes CASSPGQGNPPLHF.

This clonotype occurred many times. The chain joins TRBV5-4 to TRBJ2-1, with 11 bases aligning to TRBD2. V dropped 1 base and J dropped 4; count of bases not matched to a gene: 4. The CDR3 runs 16 residues. Germline values: CDR1 SGHNT, CDR2 YYREEE (reference sequence). DNA of the CDR3: TGTGCCAGCAGCTTGAGCTCTAGCGGGGGGTACAATGAGCAGTTCTTC. Translation gives CASSLSSSGGYNEQFF.

This clonotype was seen many times. The chain recombines TRBV7-2 with TRBJ1-2, with a tentative D call TRBD1 (6 bases). Germline loops: CDR1 SGHTA, CDR2 FQGNSA. V was clipped by 6 bases and J by 1 base, with 27 bases between them. The CDR3 has 19 residues. This CDR3 is CASSDLVGVDSASNYGYTF. The CDR3 coding sequence is TGTGCCAGCAGTGATTTAGTCGGGGTGGACAGTGCCAGTAACTATGGCTACACCTTC.

This clonotype occurred many times. The gene calls are TRBV19 and TRBJ2-1, with D possibly being TRBD1 or TRBD2 (5 bases each). The CDR3 is 14 residues long. Germline values: CDR1 LNHDA, CDR2 SQIVND (reference sequence). The ends were cut back, 5 bases at V and 7 bases at J, with 15 bases in the middle. CDR3 amino acids: CASSWGSASNEQFF. Here the CDR3 DNA reads TGTGCCAGTAGTTGGGGGTCTGCGTCGAATGAGCAGTTCTTC.

This clonotype qualifies as medium-sized. The chain recombines TRBV30 with TRBJ2-7; possibly TRBD2 for D (5 bases). The CDR3 length is 14 residues. Trimming shortened V by 5 bases and J by 5 bases, and 19 bases separated the two germline ends. Germline V gene lookup returns CDR1 GTSNPN and CDR2 SVGIG (reference sequence). CDR3 bases: TGTGCCTGGTCCCGGGGTCACGGTCTGAACGAGCAGTACTTC. Residues: CAWSRGHGLNEQYF.

By proportion, this clonotype is medium-sized. This chain connects TRBV23-1 to TRBJ1-2, with D unresolved. TRBV23-1 is labeled an ORF, and its function is uncertain. V was shortened by 3 bases and J by 6 bases, with 14 bases between the two germline ends. There are 14 residues in the CDR3. This chain's CDR3 is CASSQGRWRDGYTF. The DNA of the CDR3 is TGCGCCAGCAGTCAGGGTCGTTGGAGGGATGGCTACACCTTC.

This clonotype was seen ten or more times. The chain links TRBV29-1 to TRBJ2-2; maybe TRBD1 (5 bases). The V end lost 2 bases, the J end lost 7 bases, and 8 bases lay between the germline ends. Germline V gene sequence: CDR1 SQVTM, CDR2 ANQGSEA. The CDR3 loop spans 12 amino acids. CDR3 loop: CSVESGNGELFF. CDR3 DNA: TGCAGCGTTGAATCAGGGAACGGGGAGCTGTTTTTT.

By its share, this clonotype is medium-sized. The V and J genes are TRBV7-9 and TRBJ2-2; no definite D call. V was trimmed by 5 bases and J by 0 bases, leaving 10 bases between them. Germline CDR1 is SEHNR and CDR2 is FQNEAQ (reference sequence). This CDR3 has 15 residues. The CDR3 spells CASSPGSANTGELFF. The CDR3 coding sequence is TGTGCCAGCAGCCCGGGCAGCGCGAACACCGGGGAGCTGTTTTTT. The full variable domain, its missing parts supplied by reference TRBV7-9 and TRBJ2-2, is DTGVSQNPRHKITKRGQNVTFRCDPISEHNRLYWYRQTLGQGPEFLTYFQNEAQLEKSRLLSDRFSAERPKGSFSTLEIQRTEQGDSAMYLCASSPGSANTGELFFGEGSRLTVL.

This clonotype was recorded a few times. With a much larger clone just one base away, this may be a read error. The chain couples TRBV20-1 to TRBJ1-5; D is undetermined. This CDR3 has 13 residues. V lost 3 bases and J lost 7, with 13 bases in between. CDR1 and CDR2 (germline): DFQATT, SNEGSKA (reference sequence). The CDR3 protein is CSASMAAGQPQHF. The DNA of the CDR3 is TGCAGTGCTAGTATGGCGGCGGGACAGCCCCAGCATTTT.

The J gene is TRBJ2-4, the V gene TRBV5-4; the D is unclear. Looked up from germline, CDR1 is SGHNT and CDR2 is YYREEE (reference sequence). The CDR3 length is 18 residues. V gave up 1 base and J gave up 0 bases, with 17 bases separating them. The CDR3 reads CASSLSDPGVLAKNIQYF. The CDR3 nucleotides read TGTGCCAGCAGCTTGTCGGACCCCGGAGTCCTAGCCAAAAACATTCAGTACTTC.

This clonotype was counted at least ten times. The rearrangement joins TRBV3-1 to TRBJ2-7; TRBD2 aligns across 14 bases. Germline CDR1 and CDR2: LGHDT and YNNKEL (reference sequence). The CDR3 runs to 16 residues. V dropped 5 bases and J dropped 4; count of bases not matched to a gene: 7. The DNA of the CDR3 is TGTGCCAGCAGCTCGGGGACTAGCGGGAGATTATACGAGCAGTACTTC. Encoded protein: CASSSGTSGRLYEQYF.

The sample holds a few counts of this clonotype. A single base separates this from a much larger clone, so it may be a read error. The chain carries TRBV7-7 and TRBJ2-3; 7 nucleotides match TRBD2. The CDR3 is 15 amino acids. Germline V lookup: CDR1 SSHAT, CDR2 FNYEAQ (reference sequence). V was pared by 5 bases and J by 1 base, with 6 bases of the junction left unmatched. CDR3 amino acids: CASSPGRGGTDTQYF. CDR3 DNA sequence: TGTGCCAGCAGCCCTGGACGGGGGGGCACAGATACGCAGTATTTT.

Concerning this clonotype: This may come from a read error, since a much larger clone is one base off. The J gene is TRBJ2-5, the V gene TRBV7-7; D might be TRBD1 (5 bases). Germline V gene sequence: CDR1 SSHAT, CDR2 FNYEAQ (reference sequence). CDR3 length: 13 residues. CDR3 DNA sequence: TGTGCTAGCAGCGCGGACATTGAAGAGACCCAGGACTTC. Its translation is CASSADIEETQDF.

Worth noting for this clonotype: A much larger clone lies one base from this, so it may be a read error. This chain links TRBV13 with TRBJ1-2; D unclear. Between the trimmed V and J ends, which lost 2 bases and 3 bases, there was a span of 16 bases. This CDR3 is 16 amino acids long. Germline-derived CDR1 and CDR2 are PRHDT and FYEKMQ (reference sequence). The chain's CDR3 is CASSLSGQPYDYGYTF. The CDR3 DNA sequence: TGTGCCAGCAGCTTATCCGGGCAACCTTATGACTATGGCTACACCTTC.

The sample holds many counts of this clonotype. This rearrangement joins TRBV4-3 to TRBJ2-3, with D maybe TRBD2 (7 bases). Germline CDR1 reads LGHNA; CDR2 reads YSLEER. The CDR3 has 16 amino acids. V lost 5 bases to trimming and J lost 2 bases, with 17 bases between them. The CDR3 bases are TGCGCCAGCAGCTTCCGGGGGGCTCCCAACACAGATACGCAGTATTTT. As protein: CASSFRGAPNTDTQYF.

Ten or more counts support this clonotype. This chain links TRBV12-3 or TRBV12-4 with TRBJ2-1; D remains unclear. The CDR3 spans 13 residues. Trimming left V 3 bases short and J 7 bases short, with 10 bases between. The CDR3 is CASSFPAGNEQFF. CDR3 sequence (DNA): TGTGCCAGCAGTTTCCCGGCCGGGAATGAGCAGTTCTTC.

This clonotype rates as medium-sized (0.01 to 0.1%). The V call is TRBV29-1, the J call TRBJ2-3; tentatively, D is TRBD2 (6 bases). V was trimmed by 2 bases and J by 4 bases, leaving 25 bases between them. CDR3 length: 18 amino acids. Germline V gives CDR1 SQVTM, CDR2 ANQGSEA. CDR3 sequence: CSVELEDHRERLADTQYF. The CDR3 DNA reads TGCAGCGTTGAATTAGAGGACCATCGGGAGAGGCTTGCAGATACGCAGTATTTT.

This clonotype qualifies as medium-sized. This chain joins TRBV4-3 and TRBJ1-2; D is possibly TRBD1 (6 bases). There are 14 residues in the CDR3. V lost 0 bases and J lost 4, with 9 bases in between. CDR1 and CDR2 (germline): LGHNA, YSLEER. The chain's CDR3 is CASSQEGAGYGYTF. The CDR3 DNA follows: TGCGCCAGCAGCCAAGAGGGGGCGGGCTATGGCTACACCTTC.

This clonotype qualifies as medium-sized (0.01 to 0.1%). The V gene is TRBV19, the J gene TRBJ2-1; D uncertain. CDR3 length: 13 residues. Germline V gene lookup returns CDR1 LNHDA and CDR2 SQIVND (reference sequence). Between the trimmed V and J ends, which lost 8 bases and 0 bases, there was a span of 8 bases. The CDR3 nucleotides read TGTGCCAGTTCCCAAAGCTCCTACAATGAGCAGTTCTTC. Translated: CASSQSSYNEQFF.

DNA for the CDR3: TGTGCCAGCAGCCAAGTCCCGGACAGGTTCGGTGAAAAACTGTTTTTT. Translation: CASSQVPDRFGEKLFF. This chain joins TRBV4-2 and TRBJ1-4, with TRBD1 matching over 7 bases. With V trimmed by 1 base and J by 7 bases, 9 bases remained unmatched. The CDR3 extends over 16 amino acids. CDR1 is LGHNA and CDR2 is YNFKEQ in the germline V gene.

V gene TRBV7-2 combines with J gene TRBJ2-4, with D perhaps matching TRBD1 (5 bases). V was pared by 4 bases and J by 3 bases, with 13 bases between. The CDR3 is 15 amino acids. Germline V gene lookup returns CDR1 SGHTA and CDR2 FQGNSA. As DNA, the CDR3 is TGTGCCAGCAGCTCTGAGACAGTGGTCAAAAACATTCAGTACTTC. Amino acid sequence: CASSSETVVKNIQYF.

This clonotype has more than one count but fewer than ten. This sequence may be a read error, since a much larger clone differs from it by one base. The chain carries TRBV19 and TRBJ2-1; unclear D gene. V was trimmed by 7 bases and J by 4 bases, leaving 11 bases between them. CDR3 length: 13 amino acids. CDR1 and CDR2 from the germline V gene are LNHDA and SQIVND (reference sequence). The CDR3 spells CASMAEGYNEQFF. The CDR3 bases are TGTGCCAGTATGGCGGAAGGATACAATGAGCAGTTCTTC. The variable domain in full, with the rest retrieved from reference TRBV19 and TRBJ2-1, is DGGITQSPKYLFRKEGQNVTLSCEQNLNHDAMYWYRQDPGQGLRLIYYSQIVNDFQKGDIAEGYSVSREKKESFPLTVTSAQKNPTAFYLCASMAEGYNEQFFGPGTRLTVL.

This clonotype was detected ten times or more. Written as DNA, the CDR3 is TGTGCCAGCAGCCGTTCGGCCCGGGGTTTTGAATATCGGACCCAGTACTTC. This sequence encodes CASSRSARGFEYRTQYF. V gene TRBV7-9 combines with J gene TRBJ2-5, with D perhaps matching TRBD2 (5 bases). This CDR3 is built from 17 residues. V dropped 5 bases and J dropped 7 bases, with 26 bases sitting between them. Per the germline V gene, CDR1 is SEHNR and CDR2 is FQNEAQ (reference sequence).

In this sample, this clonotype turned up many times. The rearrangement uses TRBV6-2 or TRBV6-3 and TRBJ2-1; a possible D gene is TRBD1 (5 bases). The CDR3 has 18 amino acids. Trimming removed 7 bases at V and 0 bases at J, with 22 bases between. CDR1 and CDR2 (germline): MNHEY, SVGEGT. CDR3: CASKGLGELLSSYNEQFF. The CDR3 DNA is TGTGCCAGCAAGGGGCTAGGTGAACTCCTAAGCTCCTACAATGAGCAGTTCTTC.